The 21 T cell receptor beta chains below were found in one sample sequenced in a study of cytomegalovirus exposure and HLA in healthy donors. 60 Vbeta and 13 Jbeta primers were used in PCR. Using immunoSEQ multiplex PCR, the repertoire was profiled, and TCRdb retains in-frame clones only, with some absent. Counted here are 120,000 or so clones, about 80% occurring once; the ten biggest clones make up roughly 3.5%. Sequencing input: PBMCs. These TCRs come from a woman aged 35 to 49 in good health and CMV-seropositive.

This clone was observed a single time. The chain couples TRBV10-1 to TRBJ1-1; the match to TRBD1 covers 8 bases. The CDR3 length is 14 residues. Germline V gene lookup returns CDR1 WNHNN and CDR2 SYGVQD (reference sequence). Unmatched junction bases numbered 7, after V lost 4 bases and J lost 6 bases. CDR3 protein: CASSGQGFNSEAFF. In nucleotides, the CDR3 is TGCGCCAGCAGTGGACAGGGGTTTAACTCTGAAGCTTTCTTT.

The J gene is TRBJ1-1, the V gene TRBV4-1; 12 nucleotides match TRBD1. Trimming at V came to 4 bases and at J to 5 bases, leaving 11 bases not matched to a gene. The CDR3 has 17 amino acids. Germline CDR1 MGHRA, CDR2 YSYEKL. CDR3 nucleotide sequence: TGCGCCAGCAGCCCGGGACAGGGGGCGCTCTCGATTACTGAAGCTTTCTTT. Translation: CASSPGQGALSITEAFF.

This chain connects TRBV9 to TRBJ2-7; 10 bases fit TRBD1. The V segment lost 3 bases and the J segment 5 bases; nucleotides outside the gene matches: 8. The CDR3 length is 15 residues. Germline assignment: CDR1 SGDLS and CDR2 YYNGEE. CDR3 DNA sequence: TGTGCCAGCAGCGGAACGACAGGGGGCTTGGACGAGCAGTACTTC. Protein sequence: CASSGTTGGLDEQYF. Variable domain in full (rest from reference TRBV9 and TRBJ2-7): DSGVTQTPKHLITATGQRVTLRCSPRSGDLSVYWYQQSLDQGLQFLIQYYNGEERAKGNILERFSAQQFPDLHSELNLSSLELGDSALYFCASSGTTGGLDEQYFGPGTRLTVT.

This rearrangement joins TRBV29-1 to TRBJ1-3, with D possibly being TRBD1 (5 bases). Per germline, CDR1 SQVTM and CDR2 ANQGSEA. Trimming removed 5 bases at V and 4 bases at J, with 15 bases between. CDR3 length: 14 residues. CDR3 residues: CSVRSGTAGNTIYF. The CDR3 DNA is TGCAGCGTTAGAAGTGGGACTGCGGGAAACACCATATATTTT. Drawing the rest from reference TRBV29-1 and TRBJ1-3, the complete variable domain is SAVISQKPSRDICQRGTSLTIQCQVDSQVTMMFWYRQQPGQSLTLIATANQGSEATYESGFVIDKFPISRPNLTFSTLTVSNMSPEDSSIYLCSVRSGTAGNTIYFGEGSWLTVV.

The rearrangement links TRBV19 to TRBJ1-1; D remains ambiguous. Germline V gene data show CDR1 as LNHDA and CDR2 as SQIVND (reference sequence). V gave up 1 base and J gave up 3 bases, with 9 bases separating them. The CDR3 consists of 14 residues. CDR3 amino acids: CASSIAWPHTEAFF. The CDR3 bases are TGTGCCAGTAGTATAGCCTGGCCCCACACTGAAGCTTTCTTT. Combining the CDR3 with reference TRBV19 and TRBJ1-1 gives the whole variable domain DGGITQSPKYLFRKEGQNVTLSCEQNLNHDAMYWYRQDPGQGLRLIYYSQIVNDFQKGDIAEGYSVSREKKESFPLTVTSAQKNPTAFYLCASSIAWPHTEAFFGQGTRLTVV.

The chain recombines TRBV27 with TRBJ2-7, with a tentative D call TRBD1 (7 bases). Germline V CDR1 and CDR2: MNHEY, SMNVEV (reference sequence). The V end was cut by 3 bases, the J end by 5 bases, with 14 bases between. The CDR3 is 14 amino acids. CDR3 nucleotide sequence: TGTGCCAGCAGTTTTTTTCGCAGGGGGGACGAGCAGTACTTC. It codes for CASSFFRRGDEQYF.

The chain joins TRBV5-1 to TRBJ2-2, with D perhaps TRBD1 (6 bases). CDR1 SGHRS and CDR2 YFSETQ come from the germline V gene. Between the trimmed V and J ends, which lost 3 bases and 6 bases, there was a span of 12 bases. This CDR3 spans 14 amino acids. CDR3: CASSSLQGSGELFF. CDR3 DNA: TGCGCCAGCAGCTCACTACAGGGATCCGGGGAGCTGTTTTTT.

The rearrangement uses TRBV4-1 and TRBJ2-7, with D hard to call. The V gene lost 1 base and the J gene lost 2 bases, with 9 bases spanning the gap. In germline, CDR1 is MGHRA, CDR2 YSYEKL. This CDR3 comprises 14 residues. The DNA for the CDR3 is TGCGCCAGCAGCCAAGTCACTCAAACCTACGAGCAGTACTTC. This sequence encodes CASSQVTQTYEQYF.

The chain links TRBV7-9 to TRBJ2-5; TRBD1 is a possible D gene (6 bases). Germline V lookup: CDR1 SEHNR, CDR2 FQNEAQ (reference sequence). The CDR3 consists of 16 residues. Trimming left V 1 base short and J 1 base short, with 13 bases between. The CDR3 bases are TGTGCCAGCAGCTTAGGATACAGGGACCTCCAAGAGACCCAGTACTTC. This translates into CASSLGYRDLQETQYF.

The chain has TRBV7-9 and TRBJ1-4; 7 positions match TRBD1. The V gene end was trimmed by 5 bases and the J gene end by 5 bases; junction bases not matched to a gene: 5. The CDR3 is 14 residues long. Germline V gene data show CDR1 as SEHNR and CDR2 as FQNEAQ (reference sequence). The CDR3 sequence: CASSPGGLNEKLFF. Here the CDR3 DNA reads TGTGCCAGCAGCCCAGGGGGACTCAATGAAAAACTGTTTTTT.

This chain links TRBV9 with TRBJ2-3; 7 nucleotides line up with TRBD2. CDR1 SGDLS and CDR2 YYNGEE come from the germline V gene. V shed 4 bases and J 4 bases; nucleotides not matched to a gene: 6. The CDR3 is 14 residues long. Written as DNA, the CDR3 is TGTGCCAGCAGCCGGACTAGTCAGCCAGATACGCAGTATTTT. It is translated as CASSRTSQPDTQYF.

This rearrangement joins TRBV5-8 to TRBJ2-7, with D possibly matching TRBD1 (5 bases). This CDR3 contains 13 residues. Germline lookup yields CDR1 SGHTS and CDR2 YDEGEE. Trimming shortened V by 5 bases and J by 2 bases, and 11 bases separated the two germline ends. CDR3 amino acids: CASRRDRPYEQYF. CDR3 sequence (DNA): TGTGCCAGCAGAAGAGACAGACCCTACGAGCAGTACTTC.

This chain joins TRBV30 and TRBJ2-1; a weak D match, TRBD1 (5 bases). The germline V gene encodes CDR1 GTSNPN and CDR2 SVGIG (reference sequence). There are 14 residues in the CDR3. The ends were cut back, 3 bases at V and 8 bases at J, with 17 bases in the middle. The CDR3: CAWSDKGWFDEQFF. The CDR3 DNA reads as TGTGCCTGGAGCGACAAGGGGTGGTTCGATGAGCAGTTCTTC. Supplemented by reference TRBV30 and TRBJ2-1, the full variable domain reads SQTIHQWPATLVQPVGSPLSLECTVEGTSNPNLYWYRQAAGRGLQLLFYSVGIGQISSEVPQNLSASRPQDRQFILSSKKLLLSDSGFYLCAWSDKGWFDEQFFGPGTRLTVL.

This clone was detected once. The rearrangement joins TRBV5-1 to TRBJ2-3; D ambiguous. Germline-derived CDR1 and CDR2 are SGHRS and YFSETQ. The V and J ends lost 0 bases and 0 bases respectively, with 5 bases between them. The CDR3 consists of 14 residues. CDR3 bases: TGCGCCAGCAGCTTGGGAGTAAGCACAGATACGCAGTATTTT. This translates into CASSLGVSTDTQYF. Using reference TRBV5-1 and TRBJ2-3 for the parts outside the CDR3, the full variable domain is KAGVTQTPRYLIKTRGQQVTLSCSPISGHRSVSWYQQTPGQGLQFLFEYFSETQRNKGNFPGRFSGRQFSNSRSEMNVSTLELGDSALYLCASSLGVSTDTQYFGPGTRLTVL.

This chain joins TRBV7-6 and TRBJ2-3; D unclear. The V gene lost 7 bases and the J gene lost 0 bases, with 11 bases spanning the gap. The CDR3 loop spans 14 amino acids. The germline V gene has CDR1 SGHVS and CDR2 FNYEAQ. The CDR3 here is CASTGTASTDTQYF. The CDR3 nucleotides read TGTGCCAGCACCGGTACAGCCAGCACAGATACGCAGTATTTT.

This chain links TRBV15 with TRBJ1-1; weak D call: TRBD1 (5 bases). Trimming took 7 bases from V and 1 from J, leaving 13 bases between them. This CDR3 is 14 amino acids long. CDR1 and CDR2 (germline): LNHNV, YYDKDF (reference sequence). CDR3 loop: CATTPGRANTEAFF. The CDR3 DNA sequence: TGTGCCACCACTCCGGGCAGGGCGAACACTGAAGCTTTCTTT.

This sequence joins TRBV6-5 and TRBJ1-2; D is uncertain. The CDR3 has 13 residues. Trimming took off 7 bases at V and 4 bases at J, with 13 bases between the two ends. CDR1 is MNHEY, CDR2 SVGAGI, per germline. CDR3 in DNA: TGTGCCAGCACTGACCTCGGAGGCTATGGCTACACCTTC. Protein product: CASTDLGGYGYTF.

This sequence joins TRBV27 and TRBJ2-1, with D tentatively TRBD1 (6 bases). V lost 5 bases and J lost 6, with 14 bases in between. Per the germline V gene, CDR1 is MNHEY and CDR2 is SMNVEV (reference sequence). The CDR3 sequence is 14 residues long. The CDR3: CASSPNRVVNEQFF. The CDR3 DNA is TGTGCCAGCAGTCCGAACAGGGTTGTCAATGAGCAGTTCTTC.

The chain uses TRBV5-6 and TRBJ2-2; 12 bases are shared with TRBD1. Germline loops: CDR1 SGHDT, CDR2 YYEEEE. This CDR3 is built from 17 residues. V lost 0 bases and J lost 2; bases outside the gene matches: 2. Written as DNA, the CDR3 is TGTGCCAGCAGCTTGGAAGGGACAGGGGGCAACACCGGGGAGCTGTTTTTT. It yields the protein CASSLEGTGGNTGELFF.

The J gene is TRBJ2-7, the V gene TRBV5-4, with TRBD2 identical over 10 bases. Germline V gene lookup returns CDR1 SGHNT and CDR2 YYREEE (reference sequence). The CDR3 is made up of 14 amino acids. V gave up 4 bases and J gave up 3 bases; unmatched junction bases: 4. DNA for the CDR3: TGTGCCAGCAGCCCCGGGACTAGCGTCTACGAGCAGTACTTC. Its protein product is CASSPGTSVYEQYF.

The genes are TRBV7-9 and TRBJ2-5; 7 bases are a match to TRBD1. The CDR3 has 14 residues. Trimming at V came to 5 bases and at J to 5 bases, leaving 8 bases not matched to a gene. Per germline, CDR1 SEHNR and CDR2 FQNEAQ (reference sequence). Here the CDR3 DNA reads TGTGCCAGCAGCAATACAGGGGTATGGGAGACCCAGTACTTC. Translation gives CASSNTGVWETQYF.